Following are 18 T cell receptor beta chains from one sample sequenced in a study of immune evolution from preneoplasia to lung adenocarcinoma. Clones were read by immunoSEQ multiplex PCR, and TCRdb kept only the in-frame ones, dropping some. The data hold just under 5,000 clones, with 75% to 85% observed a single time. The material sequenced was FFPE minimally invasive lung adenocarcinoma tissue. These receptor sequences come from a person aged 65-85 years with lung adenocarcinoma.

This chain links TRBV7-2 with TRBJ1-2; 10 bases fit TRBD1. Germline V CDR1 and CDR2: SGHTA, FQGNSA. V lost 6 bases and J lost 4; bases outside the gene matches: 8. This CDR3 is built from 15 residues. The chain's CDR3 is CASSQGTGVGYGYTF. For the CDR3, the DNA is TGTGCCAGCAGTCAGGGGACAGGGGTCGGCTATGGCTACACCTTC. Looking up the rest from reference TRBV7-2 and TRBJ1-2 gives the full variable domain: GAGVSQSPSNKVTEKGKDVELRCDPISGHTALYWYRQSLGQGLEFLIYFQGNSAPDKSGLPSDRFSAERTGGSVSTLTIQRTQQEDSAVYLCASSQGTGVGYGYTFGSGTRLTVV.

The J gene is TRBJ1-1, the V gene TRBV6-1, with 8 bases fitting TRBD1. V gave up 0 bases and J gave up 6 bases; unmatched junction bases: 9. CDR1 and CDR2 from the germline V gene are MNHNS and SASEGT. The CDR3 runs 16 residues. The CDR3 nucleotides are TGTGCCAGCAGTGAAGCGGTGATGACAGGGGCCGCTGAAGCTTTCTTT. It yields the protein CASSEAVMTGAAEAFF.

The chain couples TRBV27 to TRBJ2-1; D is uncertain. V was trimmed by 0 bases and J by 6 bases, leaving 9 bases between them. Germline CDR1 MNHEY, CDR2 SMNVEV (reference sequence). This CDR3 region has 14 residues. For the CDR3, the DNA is TGTGCCAGCAGTTTATCTAGGACGAGCAATGAGCAGTTCTTC. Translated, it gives CASSLSRTSNEQFF.

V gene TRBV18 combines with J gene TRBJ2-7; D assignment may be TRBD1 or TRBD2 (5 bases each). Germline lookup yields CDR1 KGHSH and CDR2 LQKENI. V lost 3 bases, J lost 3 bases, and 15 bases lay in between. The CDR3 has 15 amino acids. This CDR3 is CASSPPVGTNYEQYF. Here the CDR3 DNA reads TGTGCCAGCTCACCCCCCGTGGGGACCAACTACGAGCAGTACTTC.

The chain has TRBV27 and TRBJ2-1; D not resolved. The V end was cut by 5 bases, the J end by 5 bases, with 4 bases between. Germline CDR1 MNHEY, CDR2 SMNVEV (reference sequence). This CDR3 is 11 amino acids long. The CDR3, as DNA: TGTGCCAGCAGTATGGACAATGAGCAGTTCTTC. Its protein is CASSMDNEQFF.

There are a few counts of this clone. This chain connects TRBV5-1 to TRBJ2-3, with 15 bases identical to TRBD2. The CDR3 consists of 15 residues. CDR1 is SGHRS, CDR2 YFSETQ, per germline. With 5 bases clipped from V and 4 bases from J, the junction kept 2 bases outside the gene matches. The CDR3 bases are TGCGCCAGCAGGGGACTAGCGGGAGGCTCAGATACGCAGTATTTT. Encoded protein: CASRGLAGGSDTQYF.

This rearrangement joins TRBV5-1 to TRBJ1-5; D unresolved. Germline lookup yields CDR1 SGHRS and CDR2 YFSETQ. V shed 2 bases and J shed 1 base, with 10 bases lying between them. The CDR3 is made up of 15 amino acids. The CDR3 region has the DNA TGCGCCAGCAGCTTCGAGGGTAGGAGCAATCAGCCCCAGCATTTT. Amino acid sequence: CASSFEGRSNQPQHF. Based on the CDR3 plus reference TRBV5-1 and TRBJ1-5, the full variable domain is KAGVTQTPRYLIKTRGQQVTLSCSPISGHRSVSWYQQTPGQGLQFLFEYFSETQRNKGNFPGRFSGRQFSNSRSEMNVSTLELGDSALYLCASSFEGRSNQPQHFGDGTRLSIL.

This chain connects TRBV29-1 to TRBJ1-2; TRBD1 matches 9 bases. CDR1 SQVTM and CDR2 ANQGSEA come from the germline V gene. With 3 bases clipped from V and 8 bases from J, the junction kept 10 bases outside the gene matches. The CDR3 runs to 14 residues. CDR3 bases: TGCAGCGTTGATCCGCCAGGACAGGGGAGCGGCTACACCTTC. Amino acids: CSVDPPGQGSGYTF.

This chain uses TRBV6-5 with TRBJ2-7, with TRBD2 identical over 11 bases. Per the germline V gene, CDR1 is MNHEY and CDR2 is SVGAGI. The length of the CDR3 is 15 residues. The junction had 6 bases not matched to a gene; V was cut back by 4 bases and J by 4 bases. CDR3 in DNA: TGTGCCAGCAGTTCTCTAGCGGGAGGACCTTACGAGCAGTACTTC. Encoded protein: CASSSLAGGPYEQYF.

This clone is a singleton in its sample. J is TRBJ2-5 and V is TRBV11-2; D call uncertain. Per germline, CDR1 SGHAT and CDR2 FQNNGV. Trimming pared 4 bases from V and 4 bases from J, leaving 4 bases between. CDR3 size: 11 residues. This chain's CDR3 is CASSSRETQYF. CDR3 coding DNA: TGTGCCAGCAGCTCGAGAGAGACCCAGTACTTC.

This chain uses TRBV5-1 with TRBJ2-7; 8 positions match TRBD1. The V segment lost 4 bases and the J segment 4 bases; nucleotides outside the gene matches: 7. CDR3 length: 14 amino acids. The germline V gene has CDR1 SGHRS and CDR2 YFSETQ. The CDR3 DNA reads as TGCGCCAGCAGCCAAGGACAGGGATCTTACGAGCAGTACTTC. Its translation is CASSQGQGSYEQYF.

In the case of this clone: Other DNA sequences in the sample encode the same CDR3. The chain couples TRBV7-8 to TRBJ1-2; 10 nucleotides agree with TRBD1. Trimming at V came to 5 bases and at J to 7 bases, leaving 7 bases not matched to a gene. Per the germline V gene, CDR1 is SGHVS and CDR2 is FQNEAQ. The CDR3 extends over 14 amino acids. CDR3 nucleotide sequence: TGTGCCAGCAGCCCGGGACAGGGGCGGGGTGGCTACACCTTC. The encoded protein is CASSPGQGRGGYTF.

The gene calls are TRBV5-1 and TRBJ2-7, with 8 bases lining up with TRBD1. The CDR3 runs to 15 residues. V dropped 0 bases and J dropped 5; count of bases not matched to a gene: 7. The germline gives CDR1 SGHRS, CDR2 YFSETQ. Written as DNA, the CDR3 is TGCGCCAGCAGCTTGGGGACAGGGAGAGACAACGAGCAGTACTTC. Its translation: CASSLGTGRDNEQYF. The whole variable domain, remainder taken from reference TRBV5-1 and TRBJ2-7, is KAGVTQTPRYLIKTRGQQVTLSCSPISGHRSVSWYQQTPGQGLQFLFEYFSETQRNKGNFPGRFSGRQFSNSRSEMNVSTLELGDSALYLCASSLGTGRDNEQYFGPGTRLTVT.

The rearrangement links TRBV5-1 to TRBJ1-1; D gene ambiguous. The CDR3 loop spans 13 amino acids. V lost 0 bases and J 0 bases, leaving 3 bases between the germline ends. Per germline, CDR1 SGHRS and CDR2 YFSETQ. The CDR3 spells CASSLDMNTEAFF. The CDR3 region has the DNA TGCGCCAGCAGCTTGGACATGAACACTGAAGCTTTCTTT. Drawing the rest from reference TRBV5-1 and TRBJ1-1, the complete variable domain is KAGVTQTPRYLIKTRGQQVTLSCSPISGHRSVSWYQQTPGQGLQFLFEYFSETQRNKGNFPGRFSGRQFSNSRSEMNVSTLELGDSALYLCASSLDMNTEAFFGQGTRLTVV.

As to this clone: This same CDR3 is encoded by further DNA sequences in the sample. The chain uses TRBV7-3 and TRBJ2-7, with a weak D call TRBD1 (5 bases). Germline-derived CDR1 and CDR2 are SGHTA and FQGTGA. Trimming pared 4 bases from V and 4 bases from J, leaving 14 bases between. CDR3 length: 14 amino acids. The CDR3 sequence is CASSYGQGPYEQYF. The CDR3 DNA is TGTGCCAGCAGCTATGGACAAGGACCGTACGAGCAGTACTTC. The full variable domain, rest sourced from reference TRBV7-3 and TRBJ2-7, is GAGVSQTPSNKVTEKGKYVELRCDPISGHTALYWYRQSLGQGPEFLIYFQGTGAADDSGLPNDRFFAVRPEGSVSTLKIQRTERGDSAVYLCASSYGQGPYEQYFGPGTRLTVT.

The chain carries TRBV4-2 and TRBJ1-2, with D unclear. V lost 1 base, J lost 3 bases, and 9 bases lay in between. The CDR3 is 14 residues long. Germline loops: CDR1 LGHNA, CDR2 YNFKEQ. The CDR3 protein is CASSQAQLDYGYTF. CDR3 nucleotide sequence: TGTGCCAGCAGCCAAGCACAACTAGACTATGGCTACACCTTC.

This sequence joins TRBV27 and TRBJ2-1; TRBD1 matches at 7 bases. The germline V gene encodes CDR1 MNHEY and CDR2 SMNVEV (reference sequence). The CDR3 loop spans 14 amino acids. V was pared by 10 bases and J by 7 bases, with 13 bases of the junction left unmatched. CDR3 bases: TGTGCCATTAAAGTGGACAGGATGAGAAATGAGCAGTTCTTC. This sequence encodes CAIKVDRMRNEQFF.

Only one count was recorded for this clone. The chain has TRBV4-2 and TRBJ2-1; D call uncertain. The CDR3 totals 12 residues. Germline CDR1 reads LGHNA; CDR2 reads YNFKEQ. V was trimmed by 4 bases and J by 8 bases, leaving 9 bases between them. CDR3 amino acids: CASSLHADEQFF. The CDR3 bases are TGTGCCAGCAGCCTGCACGCGGATGAGCAGTTCTTC.